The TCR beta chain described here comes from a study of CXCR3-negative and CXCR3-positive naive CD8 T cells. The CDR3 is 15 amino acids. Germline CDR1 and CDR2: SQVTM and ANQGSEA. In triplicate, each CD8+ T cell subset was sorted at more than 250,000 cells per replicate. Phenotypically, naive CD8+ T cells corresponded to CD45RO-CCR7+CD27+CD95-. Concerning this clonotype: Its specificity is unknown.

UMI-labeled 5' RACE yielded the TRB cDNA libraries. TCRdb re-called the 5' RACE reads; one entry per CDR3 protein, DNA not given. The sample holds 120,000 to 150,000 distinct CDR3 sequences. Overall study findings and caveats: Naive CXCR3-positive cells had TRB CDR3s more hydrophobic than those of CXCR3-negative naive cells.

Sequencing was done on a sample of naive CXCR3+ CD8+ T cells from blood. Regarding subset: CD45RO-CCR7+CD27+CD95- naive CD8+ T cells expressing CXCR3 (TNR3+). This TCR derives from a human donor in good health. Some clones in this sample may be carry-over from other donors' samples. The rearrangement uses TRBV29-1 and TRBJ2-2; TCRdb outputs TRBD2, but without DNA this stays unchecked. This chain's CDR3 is CSATLTSANTGELFF.